This is a list of T cell receptor beta chains from one sample in a study of cytomegalovirus exposure and HLA in healthy donors. Using immunoSEQ multiplex PCR, the repertoire was profiled, and TCRdb retains in-frame clones only, with some absent. The data contain some 130,000 clones, around three quarters of them singletons. The material sequenced was PBMCs. Every receptor here comes from a man in his forties in good health and CMV-seronegative. Both conserved end residues are part of each CDR3. D genes are given only for firm matches. Only some rows state a clone size, as once, few, many or a class for expanded clones.

CDR3nt	CDR3aa	v_gene	j_gene	d_gene	abundance
TGCAGCGTTGGGCGGACAGGGGCCCAGTCAGAGACCCAGTACTTC	CSVGRTGAQSETQYF	TRBV29-1	TRBJ2-5	TRBD1	-
TGTGCCAGCAGCAACGGACAGGCCGTGAGGGAGTACGAGCAGTACTTC	CASSNGQAVREYEQYF	TRBV11-3	TRBJ2-7	TRBD1	-
TGTGCCAGCAGTCACCGGACGGGGGATGAGCAGTTCTTC	CASSHRTGDEQFF	TRBV6-1	TRBJ2-1	-	-
TGTGCCAGCAGGGGGACAGGGTATCTAGCTGAAGCTTTCTTT	CASRGTGYLAEAFF	TRBV2	TRBJ1-1	TRBD1	-
TGTGCCAGCAGCTTCCGGGAATTCACTGAAGCTTTCTTT	CASSFREFTEAFF	TRBV5-6	TRBJ1-1	-	-
TGTGCCAGTAGTAGAAAACAGGGGAGCGATGAGCAGTTCTTC	CASSRKQGSDEQFF	TRBV19	TRBJ2-1	TRBD1	-
TGTGCCAGCAGTTCGACAGGGTTCTACGAGCAGTACTTC	CASSSTGFYEQYF	TRBV6-6	TRBJ2-7	TRBD1	-
TGTGCCAGCAGCTTGGCCGGGAGCAAAGAGACCCAGTACTTC	CASSLAGSKETQYF	TRBV5-8	TRBJ2-5	-	-
TGTGCCAGCAGCTCCCCGGGACTAGCAAGTGCGAATGAGCAGTTCTTC	CASSSPGLASANEQFF	TRBV7-9	TRBJ2-1	TRBD2	few
TGTGCCAGCAGCTTAGGTCGGGGGGCCGAAGAGACCCAGTACTTC	CASSLGRGAEETQYF	TRBV7-9	TRBJ2-5	-	-
TGTGCCAGCTCCCAGCGGGAGGGAGAATACACTGAAGCTTTCTTT	CASSQREGEYTEAFF	TRBV18	TRBJ1-1	-	-
TGCGCCAGCAGCTTGGAGACAGGGGGCAGTGGCTACACCTTC	CASSLETGGSGYTF	TRBV5-1	TRBJ1-2	TRBD1	-
TGCGCCAGCAGCTGGACTAGTTGGGAGACCCAGTACTTC	CASSWTSWETQYF	TRBV5-1	TRBJ2-5	TRBD2	-
TGTGCCAGCAGCTTCGCAGTCTACAATGAGCAGTTCTTC	CASSFAVYNEQFF	TRBV11-2	TRBJ2-1	-	-
TGTGCCAGCAGCTCTGGGGCTCACAATGAGCAGTTCTTC	CASSSGAHNEQFF	TRBV7-3	TRBJ2-1	-	-
TGTGCCAGCAGTTTGTCACAGGGGATTGGCACTGAAGCTTTCTTT	CASSLSQGIGTEAFF	TRBV27	TRBJ1-1	TRBD1	few
TGTGCCACTCCTCAAAGAACACACCGGCAGTACTTC	CATPQRTHRQYF	TRBV21-1	TRBJ2-7	-	once
TGTGCCAGCAGCCCCGACTCAACCTACGAGCAGTACTTC	CASSPDSTYEQYF	TRBV5-5	TRBJ2-7	-	-
TGTGCCAGCAGCCTCGGACAGAGCACTGAAGCTTTCTTT	CASSLGQSTEAFF	TRBV14	TRBJ1-1	-	-
TGTGCCAGCAGCTTAGGGGGGCCACACACTGAAGCTTTCTTT	CASSLGGPHTEAFF	TRBV13	TRBJ1-1	-	-
TGTGCCAGTAGTATGTGGGGAGAGGAAGCTTTCTTT	CASSMWGEEAFF	TRBV19	TRBJ1-1	-	-
TGTGCCAGCAGGAGCTACTCTGGGGCCAACGTCCTGACTTTC	CASRSYSGANVLTF	TRBV28	TRBJ2-6	-	-
TGTGCCTGGAACGGACAGGGGAGTGAAGGCTACACCTTC	CAWNGQGSEGYTF	TRBV30	TRBJ1-2	TRBD1	few
TGCGCCAGCAGCCTGACCGACTCCTATGGCTACACCTTC	CASSLTDSYGYTF	TRBV4-1	TRBJ1-2	-	-
TGCGCCAGCAGCCAGGACACAGGAAGCAATCAGCCCCAGCATTTT	CASSQDTGSNQPQHF	TRBV4-3	TRBJ1-5	-	-
TGTGCCAGCAGCTTGACCGGGACAGGAGACCACTATGGCTACACCTTC	CASSLTGTGDHYGYTF	TRBV9	TRBJ1-2	TRBD1	-
TGTGCCTCGGACAGGGGGCGCGGAGAGACCCAGTACTTC	CASDRGRGETQYF	TRBV30	TRBJ2-5	TRBD1	-
TGTGCCAGTAGTGCAGTTAATCGGGAGGGTGAGCAGTTCTTC	CASSAVNREGEQFF	TRBV19	TRBJ2-1	TRBD2	-
TGTGCCAGCAGGGCCCCGGGGGGCGAAGTAGGCCGATTT	CASRAPGGEVGRF	TRBV6-1	TRBJ1-1	-	-
TGTGCCAGTAGTGATGGGCACGTCGACAATGAGCAGTTCTTC	CASSDGHVDNEQFF	TRBV19	TRBJ2-1	-	few
TGTGCCAGCTCACCCATAGCGGGAACCGGGGAGCTGTTTTTT	CASSPIAGTGELFF	TRBV18	TRBJ2-2	TRBD2	-
TGTGCCAGCAGCCCCCCTCGACAGGGGATGGCAGATACGCAGTATTTT	CASSPPRQGMADTQYF	TRBV11-2	TRBJ2-3	TRBD1	few
TGTGCCAGCAGCTTAGCCCCTTCGGTGCGGCTACGGACCGGGGAGCTGTTTTTT	CASSLAPSVRLRTGELFF	TRBV11-3	TRBJ2-2	-	few
TGTGCCAGCAGCTTAGGGGCGGGGCCGAGCCAAGAGACCCAGTACTTC	CASSLGAGPSQETQYF	TRBV7-6	TRBJ2-5	-	-
TGTGCCAGCAGCTTGGCAGGCAATGAGCAGTTCTTC	CASSLAGNEQFF	TRBV5-5	TRBJ2-1	-	-
TGCGCCAGCAGCTTAGCCCAGGGGGCCTCCGGGGAGCTGTTTTTT	CASSLAQGASGELFF	TRBV5-1	TRBJ2-2	TRBD1	-
TGTGCCAGCAGCTTGATCCGTGGGGGGGCTGGGACAGATACGCAGTATTTT	CASSLIRGGAGTDTQYF	TRBV5-6	TRBJ2-3	-	-
TGTGCCAGCAGTGAATATGATGGCGGAAATTCACCCCTCCACTTT	CASSEYDGGNSPLHF	TRBV25-1	TRBJ1-6	-	-
TGTGCCACCAGCAGAGGAGGGAATGGCGGCGAACAAGAGACCCAGTACTTC	CATSRGGNGGEQETQYF	TRBV15	TRBJ2-5	-	-
TGCGCCAGCGGGACAGGGGTGAACACTGAAGCTTTCTTT	CASGTGVNTEAFF	TRBV5-1	TRBJ1-1	TRBD1	-
TGTGCCAGCAGGAGGAGCGGGAGAGGTAGCTACGAGCAGTACTTC	CASRRSGRGSYEQYF	TRBV5-4	TRBJ2-7	TRBD2	once
TGTGCCAGCTCACCGTTACAGTGGGAGCAGTTCTTC	CASSPLQWEQFF	TRBV18	TRBJ2-1	-	-
TGCGCCAGCAGCCGGGACACTGTCTCCTACGAGCAGTACTTC	CASSRDTVSYEQYF	TRBV4-1	TRBJ2-7	-	-
TGTGCCTGGAGTCCGGGGTCATCAGCAGAGACCCAGTACTTC	CAWSPGSSAETQYF	TRBV30	TRBJ2-5	-	-
TGTGCCACCAGCAGAGCTCTTGGCGGGCAGGAGCCCCAGCATTTT	CATSRALGGQEPQHF	TRBV15	TRBJ1-5	-	few
TGTGCCAGCAGCGACACATACGAGCAGTACTTC	CASSDTYEQYF	TRBV6-6	TRBJ2-7	-	-
TGTGCCAGCAGCGTCGGGACTAGCGGGGGCTACGAGCAGTACTTC	CASSVGTSGGYEQYF	TRBV9	TRBJ2-7	TRBD2	-
TGTGCCTGGAGTCCTGGGACATCCTTGGGCACTGAAGCTTTCTTT	CAWSPGTSLGTEAFF	TRBV30	TRBJ1-1	-	-
TGCGCCAGCAGCGAGACGGGAGTCGGAAACATTCAGTACTTC	CASSETGVGNIQYF	TRBV5-1	TRBJ2-4	-	-
TGTGCCAGCAGCTTACAGGGGACCGTTTATGGCTACACCTTC	CASSLQGTVYGYTF	TRBV13	TRBJ1-2	-	-
TGTGCCAGCAGCGACCGCTTTGGCGGCATTATACAAGAGACCCAGTACTTC	CASSDRFGGIIQETQYF	TRBV7-9	TRBJ2-5	-	few
TGTGCCAGCAGTGACGGCTATGGCTACACCTTC	CASSDGYGYTF	TRBV2	TRBJ1-2	-	-
TGTGCCAGCAGTTTAGCTACCGCACAGGGTAGGGGCTATGGCTACACCTTC	CASSLATAQGRGYGYTF	TRBV28	TRBJ1-2	-	-
TGTGCCAGCAGCTTAGATGGGGGACAGGGAGGCCCAGCTTTCTTT	CASSLDGGQGGPAFF	TRBV11-2	TRBJ1-1	TRBD1	-